This TCR beta chain was sequenced during a study of T cell responses to AZD1222 COVID-19 vaccine. The CDR3 has 15 residues. Germline V gene sequence: CDR1 SNHLY, CDR2 FYNNEI. Trimming removed 4 bases from V and 4 bases from J, with 14 bases in between. Study-wide findings and caveats: Nearly half of spike-specific TCRs reportedly target variant regions that are unmutated in the B.1.351 and B.1.1.7 variants. Clonal diversity may have been underestimated in mostly white British donors.

Both about-4-week and about-12-week second-dose recipients were combined. TCRdb's copy holds only in-frame clones and misses some; the assay was immunoSEQ multiplex PCR. This table has over 100,000 clones, just over 90% appearing once. Note on this clone: What it recognizes is unknown.

This sequence originates from an adult who received the AZD1222 COVID-19 vaccine. The V call is TRBV2, the J call TRBJ1-5; D is perhaps TRBD1 (5 bases). The source was peripheral blood, collected 28 days after the second AZD1222 dose. The CDR3: CASSVDRGVNQPQHF. CDR3 DNA sequence: TGTGCCAGCAGTGTCGACAGAGGGGTAAATCAGCCCCAGCATTTT.